This is a list of T cell receptor beta chains from one sample in a study of cytomegalovirus exposure and HLA in healthy donors. Repertoires were generated with immunoSEQ multiplex PCR, while TCRdb's copy carries only in-frame clones and drops some. The data hold 70,000 to 100,000 clones, with about 84% observed a single time. What was sequenced was PBMCs. The receptors come from a man between 18 and 29 years old in good health and CMV-seronegative. Each CDR3 is given with its conserved first and last residue. D genes are given only for firm matches. The size entry is marked missing in some rows and otherwise reads once, few, many or a size class.

clone_size	v_call	d_call	j_call	cdr3_nt	cdr3_aa
.	TRBV5-1	.	TRBJ2-3	TGCGCCAGCAGCTTGGCAACAGAGACAGATACGCAGTATTTT	CASSLATETDTQYF
.	TRBV18	.	TRBJ2-7	TGTGCCAGCTCACCGCGGCGACAGGTCGGGGCCTCAACGGGTTATACCTACGAGCAGTACTTC	CASSPRRQVGASTGYTYEQYF
.	TRBV7-9	TRBD1	TRBJ1-1	TGTGCCAGCAGCATTGACAGGGATTGGAGTAACACTGAAGCTTTCTTT	CASSIDRDWSNTEAFF
.	TRBV18	.	TRBJ1-1	TGTGCCAGCTTTAAGGACAGATCGAACACTGAAGCTTTCTTT	CASFKDRSNTEAFF
once	TRBV7-9	TRBD2	TRBJ2-7	TGTGCCAGCAGCTTTCATAGCGGGGGTCGGTACGAGCAGTACTTC	CASSFHSGGRYEQYF
.	TRBV29-1	TRBD1	TRBJ2-7	TGCAGCGTTGGGGGGACGGACAGGGGTTACGAGCAGTACTTC	CSVGGTDRGYEQYF
.	TRBV6-5	TRBD1	TRBJ1-6	TGTGCCAGCAGTTACCGGACAGGGATTAATTCACCCCTCCACTTT	CASSYRTGINSPLHF
.	TRBV19	.	TRBJ1-5	TGTGCCAGTAGTAGACAGTATAGCAATCAGCCCCAGCATTTT	CASSRQYSNQPQHF
.	TRBV19	.	TRBJ1-1	TGTGCCAGTATACAGGGAGGGACTGAAGCTTTCTTT	CASIQGGTEAFF
.	TRBV7-2	TRBD1	TRBJ1-6	TGTGCCAGCAGCTTATCCCGGCCAGGGGGCTCTGGTAATTCACCCCTCCACTTT	CASSLSRPGGSGNSPLHF
.	TRBV4-2	TRBD1	TRBJ1-2	TGTGCCAGCAGCCAAGGGACAGGGGACTATGGCTACACCTTC	CASSQGTGDYGYTF
once	TRBV4-2	.	TRBJ1-5	TGTGCCAGCAGCCAAGAAGGCGGTTATCAGCCCCAGCATTTT	CASSQEGGYQPQHF
.	TRBV12-5	.	TRBJ1-1	TGTGCTAGTGGTTTGGGAGGGTACACTGAAGCTTTCTTT	CASGLGGYTEAFF
.	TRBV2	TRBD1	TRBJ1-2	TGTGCCAGCGTGCGGGACAGGATGGGGGACTTATTCTATGGCTACACCTTC	CASVRDRMGDLFYGYTF
.	TRBV27	.	TRBJ2-7	TGTGCCAGCAGCTTAACAGGGTGGAGGTTGAACGAGCAGTACTTC	CASSLTGWRLNEQYF
.	TRBV11-2	.	TRBJ1-1	TGTGCCAGCAGCTCGAACAGGGACCACACTGAAGCTTTCTTT	CASSSNRDHTEAFF
.	TRBV7-9	TRBD2	TRBJ2-5	TGTGCCAGCAGCCGATACGCGGGGGGCTTTCAAGAGACCCAGTACTTC	CASSRYAGGFQETQYF
.	TRBV11-2	TRBD2	TRBJ2-1	TGTGCCAGCAGCCAAGGGCGGGGGGCGCAGAATGAGCAGTTCTTC	CASSQGRGAQNEQFF
.	TRBV5-1	TRBD2	TRBJ2-1	TGCGCCAGCAGCTTGGACGTAGCGGGGTACAATGAGCAGTTCTTC	CASSLDVAGYNEQFF
.	TRBV18	.	TRBJ1-1	TGTGCCAGCTCACGAGTACAGCTTAACACTGAAGCTTTCTTT	CASSRVQLNTEAFF
few	TRBV7-8	.	TRBJ1-2	TGTGCCAGCAGCTTACTTCCGGGAGCCTCTGGTGGGATTGGCTACACCTTC	CASSLLPGASGGIGYTF
.	TRBV5-4	.	TRBJ2-7	TGTGCCAGCAGCCCAGCCGGGGGATCCTACGAGCAGTACTTC	CASSPAGGSYEQYF
.	TRBV5-4	.	TRBJ2-3	TGTGCCAGCAGCTTCCCAGGGTCAGATACGCAGTATTTT	CASSFPGSDTQYF
.	TRBV5-1	TRBD1	TRBJ1-1	TGCGCCAGCAGCTTGCGAGGACAGGAGAACACTGAAGCTTTCTTT	CASSLRGQENTEAFF
.	TRBV5-6	TRBD1	TRBJ1-4	TGTGCCAGCAGCCCCAGGACAGGGTTTAGGAATGAAAAACTGTTTTTT	CASSPRTGFRNEKLFF
few	TRBV2	.	TRBJ1-2	TGTGCCAGCAGTCCGGACAGCCAATATGGCTACACCTTC	CASSPDSQYGYTF
.	TRBV30	.	TRBJ1-2	TGTGCCTGGAGCTCCCTGGGGGCGAATGGCTACACCTTC	CAWSSLGANGYTF
.	TRBV19	TRBD1	TRBJ1-5	TGTGCCAGTAGTATTTTCACAGGGGGCCTGAGCAATCAGCCCCAGCATTTT	CASSIFTGGLSNQPQHF
once	TRBV7-8	.	TRBJ1-2	TGTGCTCCGGGGGAGAACTATGGCTACACCTTC	CAPGENYGYTF
.	TRBV28	.	TRBJ1-6	TGCGCCAGCAGCACCGAAGGGAGCTCCTATAATTCACCCCTCCACTTT	CASSTEGSSYNSPLHF
.	TRBV5-6	.	TRBJ2-1	TGTGCCAGCAGCTTGGGAGGGGGGGCCTACAATGAGCAGTTCTTC	CASSLGGGAYNEQFF
.	TRBV2	TRBD1	TRBJ2-4	TGTGCCAGCAGGTCGGACAGGGGGCTTGGAAACATTCAGTACTTC	CASRSDRGLGNIQYF
.	TRBV7-9	TRBD1	TRBJ1-1	TGTTCCAGCAGCTTCGACAGGGATGAAGCTTTCTTT	CSSSFDRDEAFF
.	TRBV15	.	TRBJ1-5	TGTGCCACCAGCCTAGATACGTCGAAGGGACTGATTCAGCCCCAGCATTTT	CATSLDTSKGLIQPQHF
.	TRBV27	.	TRBJ1-5	TGTGCCAGCAGTATCAGGGTTAATCAGCCCCAGCATTTT	CASSIRVNQPQHF
.	TRBV5-1	.	TRBJ2-3	TGCGCCAGCAGCTTATCCCGCCCACGGGGCACAGATACGCAGTATTTT	CASSLSRPRGTDTQYF
.	TRBV5-1	TRBD1	TRBJ1-3	TGCGCCAGCAGTGCCGGGACAGGGGACTCTGGAAACACCATATATTTT	CASSAGTGDSGNTIYF
.	TRBV5-1	TRBD1	TRBJ1-6	TGCGCCAGCAGCAATGGACAGGACTCCTATAATTCACCCCTCCACTTT	CASSNGQDSYNSPLHF
.	TRBV10-2	.	TRBJ1-1	TGCGCCAGCAGCCCCCGAGCTGAAGCTTTCTTT	CASSPRAEAFF
.	TRBV19	TRBD2	TRBJ2-3	TGTGCCAGTAGTATAGGGTCTAGCGGGGGCGGCGATACGCAGTATTTT	CASSIGSSGGGDTQYF
.	TRBV5-5	.	TRBJ1-2	TGTGCCAGCGGAGATTCCAGACCACCCTATGGCTACACCTTC	CASGDSRPPYGYTF
.	TRBV7-8	.	TRBJ2-3	TGTGCCAGCGTTCGTGCAGAAATCACAGATACGCAGTATTTT	CASVRAEITDTQYF
.	TRBV5-4	.	TRBJ1-3	TGTGCCAGCAGCCCCGACAGATCAGGTCCCGGAAACACCATATATTTT	CASSPDRSGPGNTIYF
.	TRBV12-5	TRBD2	TRBJ2-7	TGTGCTAGTGGTGGGTCCGGGGGGTACGAGCAGTACTTC	CASGGSGGYEQYF
.	TRBV30	.	TRBJ1-1	TGTGCCTGGAGTGTACAGGACCACACTGAAGCTTTCTTT	CAWSVQDHTEAFF
.	TRBV28	TRBD2	TRBJ2-1	TGTGCCAGCAGATGGACTAGCGGGGGGTACGCCTTCTTC	CASRWTSGGYAFF
.	TRBV13	.	TRBJ2-1	TGTGCCAGCAGCGCGAGCCCCAATGAGCAGTTCTTC	CASSASPNEQFF
once	TRBV12-5	.	TRBJ2-3	TGTGCTAGTGGGGGGTTGACTACGCGGAATACGCAGTATTTT	CASGGLTTRNTQYF
few	TRBV10-3	.	TRBJ1-3	TGTGCCATCAGTGAGTTTGGAGGGGCTGGAAACACCATATATTTT	CAISEFGGAGNTIYF
.	TRBV5-5	.	TRBJ1-1	TGTGCCAGCAGCTTGGAACACATCAACACTGAAGCTTTCTTT	CASSLEHINTEAFF
once	TRBV5-4	.	TRBJ1-1	TGTGCCAGCAGCTTAACCAGGCAGGGGAACACTGAAGCTTTCTTT	CASSLTRQGNTEAFF
.	TRBV7-2	.	TRBJ1-1	TGTGCCAGCAGCCCTCGGCCCCGCGGCACTGAAGCTTTCTTT	CASSPRPRGTEAFF
.	TRBV14	.	TRBJ1-1	TGTGCCAGCAGCCAAGGGACCGGGATCAACACTGAAGCTTTCTTT	CASSQGTGINTEAFF
.	TRBV29-1	.	TRBJ1-1	TGCAGCGTTGAAGATTTGACCGCGGGGTCGAGGGCCGTCTTAACTGAAGCTTTCTTT	CSVEDLTAGSRAVLTEAFF
.	TRBV19	.	TRBJ1-1	TGTGCCAGTAGCCCATGGGGTACAGGGCGGATTAAGGATGAAGCTTTCTTT	CASSPWGTGRIKDEAFF
once	TRBV30	.	TRBJ1-6	TGTGCCTGGAGTGCGGACTTCCCCCACTCCTATAATTCACCCCTCCACTTT	CAWSADFPHSYNSPLHF